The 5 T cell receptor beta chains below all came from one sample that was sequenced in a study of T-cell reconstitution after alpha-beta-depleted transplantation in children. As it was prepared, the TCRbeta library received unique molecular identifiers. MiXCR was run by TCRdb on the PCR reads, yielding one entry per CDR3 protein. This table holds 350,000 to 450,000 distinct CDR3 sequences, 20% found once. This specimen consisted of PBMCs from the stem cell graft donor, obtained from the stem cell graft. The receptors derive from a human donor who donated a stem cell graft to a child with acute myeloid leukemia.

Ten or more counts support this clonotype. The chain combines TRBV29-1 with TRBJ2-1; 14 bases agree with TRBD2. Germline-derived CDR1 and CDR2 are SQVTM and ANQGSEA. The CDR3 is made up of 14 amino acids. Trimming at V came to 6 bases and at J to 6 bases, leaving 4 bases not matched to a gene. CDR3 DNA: TGCAGCGTCACGGGACTAGCGGGAGTCAATGAGCAGTTCTTC. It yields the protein CSVTGLAGVNEQFF.

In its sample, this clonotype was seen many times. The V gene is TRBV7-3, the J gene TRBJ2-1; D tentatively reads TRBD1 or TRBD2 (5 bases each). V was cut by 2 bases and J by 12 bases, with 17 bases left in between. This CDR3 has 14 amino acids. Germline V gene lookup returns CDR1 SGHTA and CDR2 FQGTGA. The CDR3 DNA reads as TGTGCCAGCAGCTTAGAACCCAATTCAGGGAGGCAGTTCTTC. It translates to CASSLEPNSGRQFF.

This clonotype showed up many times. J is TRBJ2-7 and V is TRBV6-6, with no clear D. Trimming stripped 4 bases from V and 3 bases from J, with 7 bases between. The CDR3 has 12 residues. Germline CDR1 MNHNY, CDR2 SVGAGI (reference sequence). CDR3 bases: TGTGCCAGCAGTTCCCTAGACTACGAGCAGTACTTC. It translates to CASSSLDYEQYF.

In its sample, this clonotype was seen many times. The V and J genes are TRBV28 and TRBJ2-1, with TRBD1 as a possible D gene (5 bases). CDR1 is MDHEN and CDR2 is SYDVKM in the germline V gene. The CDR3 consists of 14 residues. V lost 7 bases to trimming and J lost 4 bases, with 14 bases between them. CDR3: CASIRARGYNEQFF. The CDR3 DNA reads TGTGCCAGCATCAGGGCACGTGGGTACAATGAGCAGTTCTTC.

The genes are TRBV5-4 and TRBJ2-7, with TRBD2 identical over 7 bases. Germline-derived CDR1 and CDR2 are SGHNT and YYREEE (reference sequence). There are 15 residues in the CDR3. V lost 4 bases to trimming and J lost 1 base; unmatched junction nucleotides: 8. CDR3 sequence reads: CASSTWSSGSYEQYF. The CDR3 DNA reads TGTGCCAGCAGCACCTGGTCTAGCGGATCCTACGAGCAGTACTTC.